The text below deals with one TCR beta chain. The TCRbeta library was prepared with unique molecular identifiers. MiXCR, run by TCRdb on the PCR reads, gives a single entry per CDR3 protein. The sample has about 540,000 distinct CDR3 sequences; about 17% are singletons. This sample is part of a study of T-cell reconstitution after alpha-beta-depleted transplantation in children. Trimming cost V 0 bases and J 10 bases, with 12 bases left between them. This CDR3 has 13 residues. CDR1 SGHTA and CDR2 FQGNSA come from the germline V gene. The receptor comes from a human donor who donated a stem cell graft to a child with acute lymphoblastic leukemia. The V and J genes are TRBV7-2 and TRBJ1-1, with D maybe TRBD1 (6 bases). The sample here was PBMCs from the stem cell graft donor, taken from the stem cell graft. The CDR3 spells CASSLAAGGAAFF. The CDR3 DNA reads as TGTGCCAGCAGCTTAGCTGCCGGGGGCGCAGCTTTCTTT.